The entry that follows covers one TCR beta chain sequence. Antigen specificity is unknown. This record comes from a study of cytomegalovirus exposure and HLA in healthy donors. Findings and limits, study-wide: A link between a missense DCLRE1C variant and TCR beta V- and J-gene trimming emerged from a later analysis. Investigators reported more than 150 TCR beta chains as tied to cytomegalovirus.

V lost 0 bases, J lost 2 bases, and 9 bases stayed unmatched. The CDR3 consists of 18 residues. Germline CDR1 SGDLS, CDR2 YYNGEE. The PCR employed 60 Vbeta primers together with 13 Jbeta primers. Method: immunoSEQ multiplex PCR; TCRdb's copy keeps in-frame clones and lacks some. The sample contains under 200,000 clones, 75% to 90% of which appear only once. Source material: PBMCs. V and J are TRBV9 and TRBJ2-3; TRBD1 matches 10 bases. The sequence came from a man between 40 and 49 years old in good health and CMV-seropositive. CDR3 sequence reads: CASSVGSGTGDPTDTQYF. The CDR3 DNA sequence: TGTGCCAGCAGCGTAGGGTCCGGGACAGGGGATCCCACAGATACGCAGTATTTT.